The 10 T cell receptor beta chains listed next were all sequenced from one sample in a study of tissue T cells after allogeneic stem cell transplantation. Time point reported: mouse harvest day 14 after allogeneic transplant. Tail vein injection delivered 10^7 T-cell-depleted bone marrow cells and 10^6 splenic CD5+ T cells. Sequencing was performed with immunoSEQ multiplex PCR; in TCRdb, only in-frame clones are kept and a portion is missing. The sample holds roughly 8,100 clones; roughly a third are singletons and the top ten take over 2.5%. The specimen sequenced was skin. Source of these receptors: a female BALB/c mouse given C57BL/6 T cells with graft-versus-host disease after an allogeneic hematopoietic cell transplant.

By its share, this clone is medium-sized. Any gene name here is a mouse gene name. The CDR3 spells CASSTGGRDTQYF. Incomplete CDR3 DNA: TGTGCCAGCAGTACAGGGGGCCGGGACACCCAGTAC. The chain is built from TRBV26 and TRBJ2-5, with 9 bases lining up with TRBD1. The observed sequence ends 1 residue before the CDR3 terminus, with the missing tail filled in from the germline J gene. Germline V CDR1 and CDR2: KGHPV, FQNQEV (reference sequence). Trimming at V came to 5 bases and at J to 6 bases, leaving 3 bases not matched to a gene. The length of the CDR3 is 13 residues.

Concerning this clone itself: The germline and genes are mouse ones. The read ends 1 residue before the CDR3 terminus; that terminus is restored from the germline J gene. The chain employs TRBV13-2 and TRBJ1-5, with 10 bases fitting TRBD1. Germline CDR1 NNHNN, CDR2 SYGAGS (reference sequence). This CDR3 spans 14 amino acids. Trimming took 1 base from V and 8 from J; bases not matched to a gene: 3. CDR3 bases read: TGTGCCAGCGGTGATCGGGACAGGGGAGAGGCTCCGCTT. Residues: CASGDRDRGEAPL. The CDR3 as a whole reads CASGDRDRGEAPLF.

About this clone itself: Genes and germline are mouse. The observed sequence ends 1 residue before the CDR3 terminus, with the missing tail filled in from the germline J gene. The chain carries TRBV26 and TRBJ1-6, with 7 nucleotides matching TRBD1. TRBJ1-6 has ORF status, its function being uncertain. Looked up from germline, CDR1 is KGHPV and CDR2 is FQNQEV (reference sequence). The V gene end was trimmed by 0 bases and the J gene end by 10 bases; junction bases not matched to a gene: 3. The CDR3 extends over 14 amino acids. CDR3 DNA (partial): TGTGCCAGCAGTCTGTCGGCAGGGGGATCGCCCCTCTAC. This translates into CASSLSAGGSPLY. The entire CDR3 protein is CASSLSAGGSPLYF.

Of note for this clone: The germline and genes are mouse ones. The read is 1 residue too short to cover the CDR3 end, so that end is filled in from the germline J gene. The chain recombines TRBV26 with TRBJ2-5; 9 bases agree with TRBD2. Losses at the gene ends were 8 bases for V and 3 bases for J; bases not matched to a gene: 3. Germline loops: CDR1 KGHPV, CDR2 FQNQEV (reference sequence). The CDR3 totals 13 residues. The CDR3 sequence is CASGLGWQDTQYF. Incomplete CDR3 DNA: TGTGCCAGCGGACTGGGGTGGCAAGACACCCAGTAC.

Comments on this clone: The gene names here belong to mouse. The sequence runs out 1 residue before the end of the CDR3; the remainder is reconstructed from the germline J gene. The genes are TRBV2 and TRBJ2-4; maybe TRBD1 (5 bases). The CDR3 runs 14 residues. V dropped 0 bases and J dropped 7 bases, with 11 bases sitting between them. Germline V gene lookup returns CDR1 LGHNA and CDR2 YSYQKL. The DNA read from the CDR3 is TGTGCCAGCAGCCAAGATAGGGCCAGGGACACCTTGTAC. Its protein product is CASSQDRARDTLY. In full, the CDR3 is CASSQDRARDTLYF. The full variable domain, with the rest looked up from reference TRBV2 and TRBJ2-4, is DPKIIQKPKYLVAVTGSEKILICEQYLGHNAMYWYRQSAKKPLEFMFSYSYQKLMDNQTASSRFQPQSSKKNHLDLQITALKPDDSATYFCASSQDRARDTLYFGAGTRLSVL.

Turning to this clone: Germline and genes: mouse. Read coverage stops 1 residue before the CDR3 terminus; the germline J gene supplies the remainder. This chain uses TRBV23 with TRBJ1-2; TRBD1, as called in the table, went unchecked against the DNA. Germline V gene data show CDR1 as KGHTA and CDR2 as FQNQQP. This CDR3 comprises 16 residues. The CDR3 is CSSSQSRTGGNSDYTF. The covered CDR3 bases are TGCTCCAGCAGTCAATCAAGGACAGGGGGGAACTCCGACTACACC.

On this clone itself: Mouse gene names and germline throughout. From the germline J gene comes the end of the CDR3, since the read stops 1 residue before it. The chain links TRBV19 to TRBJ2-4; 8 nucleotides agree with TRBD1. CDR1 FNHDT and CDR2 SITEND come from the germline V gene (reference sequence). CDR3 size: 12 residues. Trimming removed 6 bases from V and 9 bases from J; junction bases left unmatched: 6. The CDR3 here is CASNSGGRTLYF. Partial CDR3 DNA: TGTGCCAGCAACTCAGGGGGCCGGACCTTGTAC.

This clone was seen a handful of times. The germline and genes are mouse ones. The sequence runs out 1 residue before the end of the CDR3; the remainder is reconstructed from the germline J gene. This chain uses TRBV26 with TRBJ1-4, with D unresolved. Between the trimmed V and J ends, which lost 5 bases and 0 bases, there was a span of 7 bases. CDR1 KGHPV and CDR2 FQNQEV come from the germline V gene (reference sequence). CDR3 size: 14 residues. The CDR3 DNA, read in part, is TGTGCCAGCAGTAGAGGGATTTCCAACGAAAGATTATTT. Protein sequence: CASSRGISNERLF. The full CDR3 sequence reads CASSRGISNERLFF.

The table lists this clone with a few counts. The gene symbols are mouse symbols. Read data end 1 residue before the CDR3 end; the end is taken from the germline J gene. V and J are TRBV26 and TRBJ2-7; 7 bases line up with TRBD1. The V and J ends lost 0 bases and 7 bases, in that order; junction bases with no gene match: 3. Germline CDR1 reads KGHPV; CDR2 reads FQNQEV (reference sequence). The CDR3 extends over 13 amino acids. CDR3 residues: CASSLSQGEEQYF. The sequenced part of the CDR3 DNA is TGTGCCAGCAGTCTGTCGCAGGGGGAAGAACAGTAC.

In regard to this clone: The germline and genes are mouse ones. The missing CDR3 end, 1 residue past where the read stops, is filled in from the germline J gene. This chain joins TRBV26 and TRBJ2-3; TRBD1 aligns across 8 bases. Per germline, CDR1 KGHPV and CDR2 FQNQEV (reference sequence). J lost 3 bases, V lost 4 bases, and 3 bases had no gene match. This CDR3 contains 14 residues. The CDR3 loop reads CASSRQGAAETLYF. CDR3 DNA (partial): TGTGCCAGCAGTCGCCAGGGGGCCGCAGAAACGCTGTAT.